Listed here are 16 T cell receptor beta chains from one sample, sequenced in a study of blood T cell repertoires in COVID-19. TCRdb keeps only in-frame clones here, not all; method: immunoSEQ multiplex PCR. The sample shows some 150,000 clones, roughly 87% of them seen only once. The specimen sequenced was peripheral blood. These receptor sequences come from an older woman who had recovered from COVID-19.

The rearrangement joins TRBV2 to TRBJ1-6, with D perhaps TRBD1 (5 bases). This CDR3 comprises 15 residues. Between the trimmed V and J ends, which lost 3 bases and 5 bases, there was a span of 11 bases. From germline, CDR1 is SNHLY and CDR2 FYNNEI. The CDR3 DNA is TGTGCCAGCAGTGATTCGGGGGGAGATAATTCACCCCTCCACTTT. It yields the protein CASSDSGGDNSPLHF. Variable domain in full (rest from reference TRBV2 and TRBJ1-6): EPEVTQTPSHQVTQMGQEVILRCVPISNHLYFYWYRQILGQKVEFLVSFYNNEISEKSEIFDDQFSVERPDGSNFTLKIRSTKLEDSAMYFCASSDSGGDNSPLHFGNGTRLTVT.

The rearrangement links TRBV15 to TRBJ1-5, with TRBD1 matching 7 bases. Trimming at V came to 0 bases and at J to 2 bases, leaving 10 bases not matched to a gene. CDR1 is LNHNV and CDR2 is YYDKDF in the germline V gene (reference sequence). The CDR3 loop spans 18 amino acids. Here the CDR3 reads CATSRDRTGRYGNQPQHF. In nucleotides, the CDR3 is TGTGCCACCAGCAGAGACCGGACAGGACGGTATGGCAATCAGCCCCAGCATTTT. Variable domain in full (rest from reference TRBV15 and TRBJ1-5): DAMVIQNPRYQVTQFGKPVTLSCSQTLNHNVMYWYQQKSSQAPKLLFHYYDKDFNNEADTPDNFQSRRPNTSFCFLDIRSPGLGDTAMYLCATSRDRTGRYGNQPQHFGDGTRLSIL.

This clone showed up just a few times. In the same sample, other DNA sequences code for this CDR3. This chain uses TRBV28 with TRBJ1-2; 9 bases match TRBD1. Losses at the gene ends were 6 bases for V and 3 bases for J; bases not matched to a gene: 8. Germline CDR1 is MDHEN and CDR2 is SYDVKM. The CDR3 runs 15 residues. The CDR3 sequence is CASSLTGGPYYGYTF. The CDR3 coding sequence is TGTGCCAGCAGCCTCACAGGGGGCCCGTACTATGGCTACACCTTC.

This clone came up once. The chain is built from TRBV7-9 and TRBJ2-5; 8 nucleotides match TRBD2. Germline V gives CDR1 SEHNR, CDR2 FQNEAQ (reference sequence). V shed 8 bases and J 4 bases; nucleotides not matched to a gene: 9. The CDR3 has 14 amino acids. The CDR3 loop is CASPGPGGGETQYF. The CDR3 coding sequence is TGTGCCAGCCCCGGGCCGGGAGGGGGAGAGACCCAGTACTTC.

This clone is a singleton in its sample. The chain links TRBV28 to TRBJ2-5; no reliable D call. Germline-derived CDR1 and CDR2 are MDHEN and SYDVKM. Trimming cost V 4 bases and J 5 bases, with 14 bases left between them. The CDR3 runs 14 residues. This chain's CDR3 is CASSSIVTGETQYF. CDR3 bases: TGTGCCAGCAGTTCGATCGTCACCGGTGAGACCCAGTACTTC.

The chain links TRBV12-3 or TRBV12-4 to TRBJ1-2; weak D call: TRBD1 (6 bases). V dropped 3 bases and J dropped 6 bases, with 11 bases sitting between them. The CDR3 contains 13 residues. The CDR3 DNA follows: TGTGCCAGCAGTTTTATCGGGACAAATGGCTACACCTTC. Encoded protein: CASSFIGTNGYTF.

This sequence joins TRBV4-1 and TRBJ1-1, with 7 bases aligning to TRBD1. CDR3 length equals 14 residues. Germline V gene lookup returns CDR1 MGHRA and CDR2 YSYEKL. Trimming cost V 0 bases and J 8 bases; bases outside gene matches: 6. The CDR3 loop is CASSQDPRDSEAFF. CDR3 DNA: TGCGCCAGCAGCCAAGATCCGAGGGACAGCGAAGCTTTCTTT.

DNA for the CDR3: TGTGCCAGCAGCCTGGGACAGGGGAAACCCAACTCCTACGAGCAGTACTTC. It is translated as CASSLGQGKPNSYEQYF. The rearrangement joins TRBV7-8 to TRBJ2-7; 10 bases match TRBD1. This CDR3 comprises 17 residues. From germline, CDR1 is SGHVS and CDR2 FQNEAQ. J lost 0 bases, V lost 5 bases, and 10 bases had no gene match.

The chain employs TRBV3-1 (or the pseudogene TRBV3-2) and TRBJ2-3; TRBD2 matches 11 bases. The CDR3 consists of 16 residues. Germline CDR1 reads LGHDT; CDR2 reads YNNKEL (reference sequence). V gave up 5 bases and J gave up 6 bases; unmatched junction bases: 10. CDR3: CASSNSGGGKSDTQYF. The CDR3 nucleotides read TGTGCCAGCAGCAATAGCGGGGGGGGTAAATCGGATACGCAGTATTTT.

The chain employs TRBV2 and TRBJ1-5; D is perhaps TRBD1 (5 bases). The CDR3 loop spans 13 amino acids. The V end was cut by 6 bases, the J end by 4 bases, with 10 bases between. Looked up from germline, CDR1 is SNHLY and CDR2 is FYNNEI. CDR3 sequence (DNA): TGTGCCAGCAGCAGGGCGGAAAATCAGCCCCAGCATTTT. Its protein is CASSRAENQPQHF.

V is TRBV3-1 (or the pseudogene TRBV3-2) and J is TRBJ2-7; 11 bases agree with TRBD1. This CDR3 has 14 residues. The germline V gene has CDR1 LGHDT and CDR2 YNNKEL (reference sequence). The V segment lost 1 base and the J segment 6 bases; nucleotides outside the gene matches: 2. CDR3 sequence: CASSQAGTGGEQYF. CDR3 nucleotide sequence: TGTGCCAGCAGCCAAGCGGGGACAGGGGGCGAGCAGTACTTC.

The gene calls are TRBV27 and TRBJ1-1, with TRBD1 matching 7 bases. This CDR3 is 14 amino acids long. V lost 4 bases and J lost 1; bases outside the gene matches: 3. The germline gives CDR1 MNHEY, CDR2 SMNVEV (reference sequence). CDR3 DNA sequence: TGTGCCAGCAGTTGGGCAGGGGGGAACACTGAAGCTTTCTTT. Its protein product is CASSWAGGNTEAFF.

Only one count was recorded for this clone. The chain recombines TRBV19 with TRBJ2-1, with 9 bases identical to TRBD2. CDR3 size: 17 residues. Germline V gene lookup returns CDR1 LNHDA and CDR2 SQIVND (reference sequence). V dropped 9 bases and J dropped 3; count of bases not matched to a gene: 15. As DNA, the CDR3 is TGTGCCAGCAGGGAGAGAATCATAGCGGGAGTCTACAATGAGCAGTTCTTC. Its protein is CASRERIIAGVYNEQFF.

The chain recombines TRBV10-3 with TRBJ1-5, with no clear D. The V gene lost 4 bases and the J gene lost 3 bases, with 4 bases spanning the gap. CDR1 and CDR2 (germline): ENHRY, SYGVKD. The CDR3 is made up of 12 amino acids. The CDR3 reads CAISANNQPQHF. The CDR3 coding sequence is TGTGCCATCAGTGCCAACAATCAGCCCCAGCATTTT.

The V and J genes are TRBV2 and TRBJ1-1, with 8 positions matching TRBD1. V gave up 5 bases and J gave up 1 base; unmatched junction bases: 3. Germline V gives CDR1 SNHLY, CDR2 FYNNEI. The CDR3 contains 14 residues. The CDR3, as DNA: TGTGCCAGCAGTAACAGGGGGTGGAACACTGAAGCTTTCTTT. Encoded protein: CASSNRGWNTEAFF.

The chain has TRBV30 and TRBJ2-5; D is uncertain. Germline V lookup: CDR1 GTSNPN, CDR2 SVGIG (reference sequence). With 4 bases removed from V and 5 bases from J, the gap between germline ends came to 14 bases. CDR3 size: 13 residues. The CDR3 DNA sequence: TGTGCCTGGACACTCCCGGTGGAGGAGACCCAGTACTTC. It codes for CAWTLPVEETQYF.